These 18 T cell receptor beta chains originate from one sample sequenced in a study of T cell responses to AZD1222 COVID-19 vaccine. Profiling relied on immunoSEQ multiplex PCR, and the TCRdb table lists in-frame clones only, not all of them. Of over 150,000 clones listed, 86% were seen once; the top ten hold 5.5% to 6%. Sequences were derived from peripheral blood, sampled on day 0 of MenACWY control vaccination. Source of these receptors: an adult in good health.

This clone was seen a handful of times. V is TRBV11-2 and J is TRBJ1-3; D remains unclear. Germline CDR1 and CDR2: SGHAT and FQNNGV. V was cut by 1 base and J by 4 bases, with 11 bases left in between. The CDR3 is made up of 15 amino acids. This chain's CDR3 is CASSLGADPGNTIYF. The DNA of the CDR3 is TGTGCCAGCAGCTTAGGGGCAGACCCAGGAAACACCATATATTTT. Full variable domain (missing parts from reference TRBV11-2 and TRBJ1-3): EAGVAQSPRYKIIEKRQSVAFWCNPISGHATLYWYQQILGQGPKLLIQFQNNGVVDDSQLPKDRFSAERLKGVDSTLKIQPAKLEDSAVYLCASSLGADPGNTIYFGEGSWLTVV.

The genes are TRBV4-3 and TRBJ2-7, with D uncertain. CDR3 length: 14 residues. Germline-derived CDR1 and CDR2 are LGHNA and YSLEER. Trimming left V 1 base short and J 0 bases short, with 7 bases between. In DNA form, the CDR3 reads TGCGCCAGCAGCCAAGTCTCTGGCTCCTACGAGCAGTACTTC. Encoded protein: CASSQVSGSYEQYF.

The rearrangement links TRBV18 to TRBJ2-1; 7 nucleotides line up with TRBD1. CDR1 and CDR2 from the germline V gene are KGHSH and LQKENI. This CDR3 spans 16 amino acids. V gave up 4 bases and J gave up 2 bases; unmatched junction bases: 8. CDR3 nucleotides: TGTGCCAGCTCACAAGTTACAGGGGTCACCTACAATGAGCAGTTCTTC. Translation: CASSQVTGVTYNEQFF.

This chain links TRBV11-2 with TRBJ1-1; a possible D gene is TRBD1 (5 bases). The CDR3 is 13 residues long. The V end was cut by 5 bases, the J end by 8 bases, with 15 bases between. Germline V gene lookup returns CDR1 SGHAT and CDR2 FQNNGV. The CDR3 is CASSRTTGPEAFF. The CDR3, as DNA: TGTGCCAGCAGCCGGACAACGGGCCCCGAAGCTTTCTTT.

The J gene is TRBJ1-2, the V gene TRBV4-3; D is unresolved. Germline loops: CDR1 LGHNA, CDR2 YSLEER. There are 15 residues in the CDR3. V lost 1 base and J lost 1, with 10 bases in between. In DNA form, the CDR3 reads TGCGCCAGCAGCCAAGTTCTACGAGATAACTATGGCTACACCTTC. This translates into CASSQVLRDNYGYTF.

This chain links TRBV11-2 with TRBJ2-5; 7 bases align to TRBD2. V shed 9 bases, J shed 2 bases, and the junction held 6 bases outside the gene matches. Looked up from germline, CDR1 is SGHAT and CDR2 is FQNNGV. The CDR3 extends over 13 amino acids. CDR3 bases: TGTGCCAGTCGGACGGGGGGACAAGAGACCCAGTACTTC. The encoded protein is CASRTGGQETQYF.

The chain couples TRBV5-1 to TRBJ1-6, with a weak D call TRBD1 (6 bases). The V end was cut by 2 bases, the J end by 10 bases, with 10 bases between. Germline CDR1 is SGHRS and CDR2 is YFSETQ. This CDR3 is 13 amino acids long. The CDR3 loop is CASSFNRESPLHF. CDR3 bases: TGCGCCAGCAGCTTCAACAGGGAATCACCCCTCCACTTT.

This clone was counted a single time. The V gene is TRBV25-1, the J gene TRBJ2-1, with a weak D call TRBD1 (6 bases). CDR1 is MGHDK and CDR2 is SYGVNS in the germline V gene. The CDR3 covers 15 residues. Trimming stripped 6 bases from V and 7 bases from J, with 19 bases between. The CDR3 DNA follows: TGTGCCAGCAGCGGGCCTCTAGACAGGCTTAATGAGCAGTTCTTC. It encodes CASSGPLDRLNEQFF. Complete variable domain (other parts from reference TRBV25-1 and TRBJ2-1): EADIYQTPRYLVIGTGKKITLECSQTMGHDKMYWYQQDPGMELHLIHYSYGVNSTEKGDLSSESTVSRIRTEHFPLTLESARPSHTSQYLCASSGPLDRLNEQFFGPGTRLTVL.

The chain recombines TRBV29-1 with TRBJ2-7; D gene uncertain. Trimming stripped 5 bases from V and 7 bases from J, with 9 bases between. Germline V gene lookup returns CDR1 SQVTM and CDR2 ANQGSEA. CDR3 length: 10 residues. The CDR3 coding sequence is TGCAGCGTTCGGTCGTCGGAGCAGTACTTC. Translated, it gives CSVRSSEQYF.

The chain couples TRBV5-1 to TRBJ1-6, with TRBD1 matching over 11 bases. Germline V CDR1 and CDR2: SGHRS, YFSETQ. This CDR3 has 16 residues. V lost 3 bases to trimming and J lost 3 bases; unmatched junction nucleotides: 2. This CDR3 is CASSWTGGLYNSPLHF. The DNA of the CDR3 is TGCGCCAGCAGCTGGACAGGGGGCCTCTATAATTCACCCCTCCACTTT.

The V gene is TRBV5-1, the J gene TRBJ1-3; tentatively, D is TRBD1 (6 bases). This CDR3 has 16 residues. Germline V CDR1 and CDR2: SGHRS, YFSETQ. Trimming removed 4 bases from V and 3 bases from J, with 17 bases in between. CDR3 nucleotide sequence: TGCGCCAGCAGCGCCAGTACAGGGCTCAGTGGAAACACCATATATTTT. It is translated as CASSASTGLSGNTIYF.

CDR3 sequence: CASSPQPTSTDTQYF. The DNA of the CDR3 is TGTGCCAGCAGCCCCCAACCTACTAGCACAGATACGCAGTATTTT. The chain uses TRBV3-1 (or the pseudogene TRBV3-2) and TRBJ2-3; D call uncertain. The V gene lost 4 bases and the J gene lost 0 bases, with 11 bases spanning the gap. Germline V gives CDR1 LGHDT, CDR2 YNNKEL (reference sequence). The CDR3 runs 15 residues.

The chain recombines TRBV10-3 with TRBJ2-6; the D gene is possibly TRBD1 (5 bases). Between the trimmed V and J ends, which lost 4 bases and 4 bases, there was a span of 17 bases. This CDR3 comprises 17 residues. CDR1 and CDR2 (germline): ENHRY, SYGVKD. CDR3 DNA sequence: TGTGCCATCAGTGCCCGTCAGGTTGGGGCCGGGGCCAACGTCCTGACTTTC. Translation gives CAISARQVGAGANVLTF.

The rearrangement uses TRBV28 and TRBJ1-5; the D gene is possibly TRBD1 (6 bases). The CDR3 contains 16 residues. V shed 3 bases and J shed 9 bases, with 21 bases lying between them. In germline, CDR1 is MDHEN, CDR2 SYDVKM. The CDR3 nucleotides read TGTGCCAGCAGTTTGGGGGGGGCGGTGGGAAGCCCGCCCCAGCATTTT. Amino acid sequence: CASSLGGAVGSPPQHF.

V and J are TRBV9 and TRBJ1-3; D may be TRBD1 (5 bases). Trimming took 3 bases from V and 4 from J, leaving 11 bases between them. Germline loops: CDR1 SGDLS, CDR2 YYNGEE. CDR3 size: 14 residues. CDR3 residues: CASSAGDRGNTIYF. DNA for the CDR3: TGTGCCAGCAGCGCCGGGGACCGAGGAAACACCATATATTTT.

J is TRBJ2-7 and V is TRBV19, with TRBD2 as a possible D gene (6 bases). Trimming left V 5 bases short and J 0 bases short, with 17 bases between. The germline CDR1 and CDR2 sequences are LNHDA and SQIVND (reference sequence). The CDR3 runs to 16 residues. The CDR3 DNA follows: TGTGCCAGTAGTCCTCCCGGAGGGGCTAGCTCCTACGAGCAGTACTTC. Translated: CASSPPGGASSYEQYF.

V is TRBV19 and J is TRBJ2-4; 10 bases are shared with TRBD1. The ends lost 6 bases at V and 6 bases at J; junction bases unmatched: 5. This CDR3 comprises 14 residues. Germline CDR1 and CDR2: LNHDA and SQIVND (reference sequence). The CDR3 bases are TGTGCCAGTAGGGGGACAGGGGCCCTAAACATTCAGTACTTC. The encoded protein is CASRGTGALNIQYF.

The chain uses TRBV18 and TRBJ1-6, with D unresolved. V was clipped by 3 bases and J by 7 bases, with 13 bases between them. There are 15 residues in the CDR3. Germline CDR1 is KGHSH and CDR2 is LQKENI. This CDR3 reads CASSPVRTENSPLHF. The CDR3 DNA sequence: TGTGCCAGCTCACCGGTTAGGACGGAGAATTCACCCCTCCACTTT.